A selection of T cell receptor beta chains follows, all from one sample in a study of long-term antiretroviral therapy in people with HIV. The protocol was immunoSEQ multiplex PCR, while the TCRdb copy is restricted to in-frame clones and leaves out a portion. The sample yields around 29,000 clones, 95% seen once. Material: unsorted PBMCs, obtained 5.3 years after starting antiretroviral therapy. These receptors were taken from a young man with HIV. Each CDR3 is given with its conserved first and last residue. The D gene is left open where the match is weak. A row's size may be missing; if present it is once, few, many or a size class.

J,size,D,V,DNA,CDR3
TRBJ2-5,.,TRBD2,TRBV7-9,TGTGCCAGCAGCTTAGTCTTCGGGACTAGCGGGGTAGGAGAGACCCAGTACTTC,CASSLVFGTSGVGETQYF
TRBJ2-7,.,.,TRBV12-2,TGTGCAAGTCGTCCAGATCAGGGGAGGGACCAACTCTCCTACGAGCAGTACTTC,CASRPDQGRDQLSYEQYF
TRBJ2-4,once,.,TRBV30,TGTGCCTGGAGTGTGCGAGGGGGGAACATTCAGTACTTC,CAWSVRGGNIQYF
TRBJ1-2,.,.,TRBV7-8,TGTGCCAGCAGCGCCACGATCCAGGGCTTTGATGGCTACACCTTC,CASSATIQGFDGYTF
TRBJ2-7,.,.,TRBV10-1,TGCGCCAGCAGTGCCCAGGACTCCTACGAGCAGTACTTC,CASSAQDSYEQYF
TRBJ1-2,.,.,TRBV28,TGTGCCAGCACAGGACGGGGCTATGGCTACACCTTC,CASTGRGYGYTF
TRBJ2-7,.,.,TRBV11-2,TGTGCCAGCAGCTTAATCGGTTACGAGCAGTACTTC,CASSLIGYEQYF
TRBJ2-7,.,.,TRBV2,TGTGCCAGCAGTGTTCTAGCGAGGGACGGCGAGCAGTACTTC,CASSVLARDGEQYF
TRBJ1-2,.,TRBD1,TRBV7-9,TGTGCCAGCAGCTTAAAATCCCCGGCAGGGGGTTATGGCTACACCTTC,CASSLKSPAGGYGYTF
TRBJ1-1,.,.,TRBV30,TGTGCCTGGTCCACGGGGGGCACTGAAGCTTTCTTT,CAWSTGGTEAFF
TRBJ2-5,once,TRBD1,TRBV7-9,TGTGCCAGCATCAGCCGGACAGGGGAGACCCAGTACTTC,CASISRTGETQYF
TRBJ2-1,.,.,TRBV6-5,TGTGCCAGCAGTTCCCGACGCCCCAATGAGCAGTTCTTC,CASSSRRPNEQFF
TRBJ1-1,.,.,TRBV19,TGTGCCAGTAGCCCCCCAGTGGCGTTGAACACTGAAGCTTTCTTT,CASSPPVALNTEAFF
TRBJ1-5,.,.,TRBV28,TGTGCCAGCAGTTTAACTACAGGGTGGGGACCCCAGCATTTT,CASSLTTGWGPQHF
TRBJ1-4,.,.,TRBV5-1,TGCGCCAGCAGCTTGGTCGGGTTAAATGAAAAACTGTTTTTT,CASSLVGLNEKLFF
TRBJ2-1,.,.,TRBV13,TGTGCCAGCAGCTTAGTGGGGCAGGCGGTCAATGAGCAGTTCTTC,CASSLVGQAVNEQFF
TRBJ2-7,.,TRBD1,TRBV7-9,TGTGCCAGCAGCCCGACGACAGGGGACGAGCAGTACTTC,CASSPTTGDEQYF
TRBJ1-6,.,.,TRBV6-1,TGTGCCAGCAGTGAATTGACACCAAATAATTCACCCCTCCACTTT,CASSELTPNNSPLHF
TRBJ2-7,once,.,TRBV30,TGTGCCTGGAGTCCAGGGCTATACTACGAGCAGTACTTC,CAWSPGLYYEQYF
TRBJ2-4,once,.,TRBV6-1,TGTGCCAGCAGTGAAGCGTGGACAGCCAAAAACATTCAGTACTTC,CASSEAWTAKNIQYF
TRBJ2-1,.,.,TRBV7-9,TGTGCCAGCAGCTTAGGGTTGGGGGTCAGCTCCTACAATGAGCAGTTCTTC,CASSLGLGVSSYNEQFF
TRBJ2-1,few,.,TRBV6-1,TGTGCCAGCAGCCCTGACCAGTACAATGAGCAGTTCTTC,CASSPDQYNEQFF
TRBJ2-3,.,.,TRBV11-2,TGTGCCAGCAGCTTATCGGGTACAGATACGCAGTATTTT,CASSLSGTDTQYF
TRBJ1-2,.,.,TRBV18,TGTGCCAGCTCTCACTCCGACGGGGTCTATGGCTACACCTTC,CASSHSDGVYGYTF
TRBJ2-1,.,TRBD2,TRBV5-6,TGTGCCAGCAGCTTGTATGGACTAGGGATCAATGAGCAGTTCTTC,CASSLYGLGINEQFF
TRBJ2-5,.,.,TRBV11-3,TGTGCCAGCAGCCCCTCAGCGGGTGTGAAGACCCAGTACTTC,CASSPSAGVKTQYF
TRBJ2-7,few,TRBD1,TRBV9,TGTGCCAGCAGCGCGGGACAGGCGCCGTACTACGAGCAGTACTTC,CASSAGQAPYYEQYF
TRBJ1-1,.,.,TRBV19,TGTGCCAGTATCCCTCGGGTGAACACTGAAGCTTTCTTT,CASIPRVNTEAFF
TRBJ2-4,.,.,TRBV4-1,TGCGCCAGCAGCCATTTGGGAGACATTCAGTACTTC,CASSHLGDIQYF
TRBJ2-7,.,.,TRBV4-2,TGTGCCAGCAGCCAAGAAATTGGTCAGGACTACTCCTACGAGCAGTACTTC,CASSQEIGQDYSYEQYF
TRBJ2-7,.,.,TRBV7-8,TGTGCCAGCAGCTTAAGGACGGTCTCCTACGAGCAGTACTTC,CASSLRTVSYEQYF
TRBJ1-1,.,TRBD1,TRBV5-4,TGTGCCAGCAGCATCCGGGACAGGGGGCGTGGGTATATGTGGGACACTGAAGCTTTCTTT,CASSIRDRGRGYMWDTEAFF
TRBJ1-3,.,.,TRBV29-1,TGCAGCGTCGTAGTTGACTCTGGAAACACCATATATTTT,CSVVVDSGNTIYF
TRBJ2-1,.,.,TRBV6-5,TGTGCCAGCAGTTACTCTCCGGGGGCCACCTACAATGAGCAGTTCTTC,CASSYSPGATYNEQFF
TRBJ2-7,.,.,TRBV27,TGTGCCAGCAGTACCAACTCCTACGAGCAGTACTTC,CASSTNSYEQYF
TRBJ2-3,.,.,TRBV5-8,TGTGCCAGCAGCTCTGCAGGGAGTACAGATACGCAGTATTTT,CASSSAGSTDTQYF
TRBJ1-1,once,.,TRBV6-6,TGTGCCAGCAGTTACTGGGGTTCGAACACTGAAGCTTTCTTT,CASSYWGSNTEAFF
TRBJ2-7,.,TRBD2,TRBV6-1,TGTGCCAGCAGTGAAGATTTGACGGGAGGGACCTACGAGCAGTACTTC,CASSEDLTGGTYEQYF
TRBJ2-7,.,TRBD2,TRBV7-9,TGTACCAGCAGCCGGACTAGCGGGAGCTACGAGCAGTACTTC,CTSSRTSGSYEQYF
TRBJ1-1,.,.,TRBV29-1,TGCAGCGTTGAAGATGGGGGCACTGAAGCTTTCTTT,CSVEDGGTEAFF
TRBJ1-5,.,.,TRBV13,TGTGCCAGCAGCTTAGGCGGGCAGCCCCAGCATTTT,CASSLGGQPQHF
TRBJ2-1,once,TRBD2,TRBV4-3,TGCGCCAGCAGCCTAGCGGGGAGGGCCGCGGATGAGCAGTTCTTC,CASSLAGRAADEQFF
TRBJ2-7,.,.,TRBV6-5,TGTGCCAGCGGGAACCCTAGCTCCTACGAGCAGTACTTC,CASGNPSSYEQYF
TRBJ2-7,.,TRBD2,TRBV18,TGTGCCAGCTCACCACCTCTTAGCGGGAGCCCCTACGAGCAGTACTTC,CASSPPLSGSPYEQYF
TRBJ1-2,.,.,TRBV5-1,TGCGCCAGCAGCTTAACTGACAGTTCTGGTGGCTACACCTTC,CASSLTDSSGGYTF
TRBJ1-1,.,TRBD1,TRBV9,TGTGCCAGCAGCGCGTCGCAACAGGGGGCACTCAACACTGAAGCTTTCTTT,CASSASQQGALNTEAFF
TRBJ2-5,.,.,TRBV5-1,TGCGCCAGCAGTGGCGCGGGCACACAAGAGACCCAGTACTTC,CASSGAGTQETQYF
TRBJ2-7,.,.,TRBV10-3,TGTGCCATCAGTGAAGGACATTTCTCCTACGAGCAGTACTTC,CAISEGHFSYEQYF
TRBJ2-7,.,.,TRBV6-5,TGTGCCAGCAGGCGGGACGGCTCCTACGAGCAGTACTTC,CASRRDGSYEQYF
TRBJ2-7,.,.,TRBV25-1,TGTGCCAGCAGTACTGGGACTTACGAGCAGTACTTC,CASSTGTYEQYF
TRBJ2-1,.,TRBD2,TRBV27,TGTGCCAGCAGCCCCGGACTAGCGGGAGTGAATGAGCAGTTCTTC,CASSPGLAGVNEQFF
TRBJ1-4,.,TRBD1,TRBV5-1,TGCGCCAGCAGGCCACAGGGGAGTAATGAAAAACTGTTTTTT,CASRPQGSNEKLFF
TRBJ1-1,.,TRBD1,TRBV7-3,TGTGCCAGCAGCTCAAACAGGGGGAGCACTGAAGCTTTCTTT,CASSSNRGSTEAFF